This entry is about one T cell receptor beta chain. Its cognate antigen has yet to be identified. No per-base quality is available; no much larger clone lies one base away. Measured from the cysteine to the phenylalanine, the CDR3 is 16 residues long. The retained sequence is limited to the CDR3, 48 bases, with the frame set at the first base. Reading the germline V gene (reference sequence) gives CDR1 MNHEY and CDR2 SMNVEV. Relative to germline, V is missing 5 bases and J is missing 8 bases, with 14 bases of the junction outside any gene match. Using the deep immunoSEQ assay, TCR CDR3 regions were amplified from genomic DNA by multiplex PCR. Extracted genomic DNA from each cell subset was spread evenly across all wells of several immunoSEQ 96-well plates, with each plate serving as a replicate. Each replicate PCR for sorted subsets received around 200 ng genomic DNA, equal to 30,000 or so T cell genomes. Purified libraries were quantified with a Qubit 3.0 fluorometer, sized on a Bioanalyzer 2100, and re-quantified with the KAPA Library Quantification kit. Every immunoSEQ 96-well plate was sequenced on a dedicated single-read 150-cycle Illumina NextSeq 550 flow cell. The original methods were these. The immunoSEQ output contained only junctional sequences without quality scores, so filtering could not match that applied to full-length reads. Sequences were annotated with PyIR, a Python wrapper for IgBLAST v1.9, using IMGT germline references to assign V/J genes and CDR3. Reads with weak V/J assignments (E-value above 1e-6), missing CDR3, stop codons, out-of-frame junctions, or ambiguous translated residues were removed. V3J clonotypes were defined as sequences sharing an identical inferred V gene, J gene, and CDR3 amino acid sequence. The percentage overlap between two repertoires was calculated by dividing the number of shared unique clonotypes by the size of the smaller repertoire. RTK rarefaction, the Chao1 estimator, and Recon v2.1 estimates of unobserved clonotypes were used to assess repertoire richness. For all TCRbeta clonotypes obtained by the gDNA method from a few donors, generation probabilities were computed with OLGA. TCRdb obtained this table from immuneACCESS and retained in-frame rearrangements with V and J assigned. These tables miss some clones; where compared with another copy, unresolved V genes account for less than half of the shortfall, and the remainder is unexplained. Clone size and the V and J calls come from that table; the DNA yielded D and trimming. Here the sample has approximately 2.5 million clones; 80% to 95% occur a single time. The ten largest make up 0.36% of the sample.

The entry originates in a study of shared clonotypes between healthy human individuals (dated by TCRdb to between 2020 and 2021). Context from the whole study: The cohort comprised a couple of women and a few men aged 18 to 49 years. Between about 0.94 and 8.9 billion PBMCs per donor were obtained by leukapheresis. Per donor, three plates each were used for CD4 naive and CD4 memory, two for CD8 naive, and one for CD8 memory. To increase sequencing depth and limit assay-specific biases, different laboratories used diverse techniques to prepare libraries and sequence TCR repertoires. The study deeply sequenced blood TCR repertoires of about 5 healthy adults to estimate repertoire size and the extent of clonotype sharing between individuals.

Findings and caveats that apply to the study as a whole: Sampling was limited to blood, and TCR repertoires in tissue likely differ from TCR repertoires in blood. Pairwise subsampling led to the expectation that sequencing depth would affect the degree of clonotype sharing among donors. Naive subsets generally had larger estimated clonotype richness than memory subsets. Because the study included a small number of donors, the genetic and exposure-history diversity represented was limited. Compared with non-shared clonotypes, clonotypes shared by all four sorted-subset donors had higher generation probabilities. Sharing across several donors was observed for around 5% of naive CD4, under 4% of naive CD8, 2% to 2.5% of memory CD4, and around 0.42% of memory CD8 clonotypes. Incomplete sequencing was indicated by rarefaction of sorted-subset datasets, despite the large sequencing depth.

The donors were healthy, HIV-negative adults who had no recently reported acute infections or vaccinations. Only Caucasian adults living in Nashville, Tennessee, USA were represented among the donors. CD4+ T cells were enriched through magnetic negative selection, after which naive cells were positively selected on CD45RA and the remaining negative fraction served as the memory subset. Blood was collected by leukapheresis, and PBMCs were isolated by Ficoll-Histopaque density gradient centrifugation and then cryopreserved in liquid nitrogen vapor phase. Analytical flow cytometry was used to check the purity and quantity of each magnetically sorted T cell population. Each sorted fraction had its genomic DNA isolated and then quantified by UV absorbance on a Nanodrop 2000c.

Rearrangement joined TRBV27 to TRBJ2-1, with 8 bases matching TRBD1. The sequenced sample consisted of naive CD4+ T cells from PBMCs. In the paper's terms, the cell subset or site label means: CD45RA+ positively selected. The sequence came from a man between 18 and 29 years old in good health. Some clones in this sample may be carry-over from other donors' samples. The nucleotide sequence reads as follows: TGTGCCAGCAGTCCCCGCAGGGGGCAAGCCTTAGATGAGCAGTTCTTC. Translated, this is CASSPRRGQALDEQFF.